The 6 T cell receptor beta chains given below trace back to one sample, sequenced in a study of CD8+ T cells in alopecia areata. The treatment was: oral pan-JAK inhibitor, 5-10 mg twice daily. Reverse transcribed after extraction, RNA yielded cDNA as the sequencing template. Assay used: immunoSEQ multiplex PCR; TCRdb lists only in-frame clones, some missing. The sample lists 200,000 to 250,000 clones, roughly 64% occurring once. This specimen was CD4+ T cells sorted from blood, taken at week 4, from a patient treated with tofacitinib. Receptor source: a human donor with alopecia areata.

V usage is TRBV29-1 and J usage is TRBJ1-2; possible D gene TRBD1, 5 bases. Trimming took off 4 bases at V and 3 bases at J, with 12 bases between the two ends. The CDR3 has 13 amino acids. Germline V CDR1 and CDR2: SQVTM, ANQGSEA. CDR3 sequence: CSVGRGSDYGYTF. The CDR3 DNA reads as TGCAGCGTTGGACGGGGGAGTGACTATGGCTACACCTTC. Full variable domain (outside the CDR3, taken from reference TRBV29-1 and TRBJ1-2): SAVISQKPSRDICQRGTSLTIQCQVDSQVTMMFWYRQQPGQSLTLIATANQGSEATYESGFVIDKFPISRPNLTFSTLTVSNMSPEDSSIYLCSVGRGSDYGYTFGSGTRLTVV.

This chain joins TRBV30 and TRBJ1-3; TRBD1 aligns across 7 bases. CDR3 length: 13 amino acids. Germline V lookup: CDR1 GTSNPN, CDR2 SVGIG (reference sequence). V lost 7 bases to trimming and J lost 2 bases; unmatched junction nucleotides: 5. The CDR3 reads CASSTGPGNTIYF. CDR3 bases: TGTGCCTCCTCGACAGGGCCTGGAAACACCATATATTTT.

A word on this clone: As the CDR3 is not closed by the conserved phenylalanine or tryptophan, this likely results from a read error. The DNA is left out, because the CDR3 cannot be placed on it with certainty; the CDR3 is given as TCRdb lists it. The rearrangement joins TRBV7-2 to TRBJ1-5. Germline V gene sequence: CDR1 SGHTA, CDR2 FQGNSA. The CDR3 comprises 11 residues, both ends counted. The CDR3: CASSQRTASLA.

This clone was detected a few times. The rearrangement joins TRBV21-1 to TRBJ2-1; the table assigns TRBD1, which was not confirmed against the DNA. TRBV21-1 is a pseudogene segment. This CDR3 region has 15 residues. Here the CDR3 reads CASSSRSRGSNEQFF. CDR3 nucleotides: TGTGCCAGCAGCTCCCGGTCGAGGGGGAGCAATGAGCAGTTCTTC.

V is TRBV7-2 and J is TRBJ2-3, with D possibly being TRBD1 (6 bases). The CDR3 is 13 residues long. V was shortened by 8 bases and J by 1 base, with 10 bases between the two germline ends. In germline, CDR1 is SGHTA, CDR2 FQGNSA. The chain's CDR3 is CASRTARTDTQYF. In DNA form, the CDR3 reads TGTGCCAGCCGGACAGCTCGCACAGATACGCAGTATTTT.

The table lists this clone with many counts. The chain joins TRBV6-6 to TRBJ1-1; TRBD1 matches 7 bases. Germline lookup yields CDR1 MNHNY and CDR2 SVGAGI (reference sequence). The CDR3 loop spans 14 amino acids. V trimming: 5 bases; J trimming: 0 bases; junction bases outside the gene matches: 3. As DNA, the CDR3 is TGTGCCAGCAGTGACAGGGACATGAACACTGAAGCTTTCTTT. It is translated as CASSDRDMNTEAFF.